Each of the 5 T cell receptor beta chains below was sequenced from the same sample in a study of Ad26.COV2.S vaccination and SARS-CoV-2 variants. As to treatment: roughly 19 received Ad26.COV2.S at low or high dose, single or two shots; roughly five received placebo; per-sample allocation not given. Collection of the samples took place on day 63 after the first injection of vaccine or placebo. Profiling relied on immunoSEQ multiplex PCR, and the TCRdb table lists in-frame clones only, not all of them. Among 350,000 to 450,000 clones listed, around 92% were seen once. This specimen was peripheral blood, taken in a trial of Ad26.COV2.S vaccine versus placebo. The receptors stem from a person aged 18-60 years who received the Ad26.COV2.S COVID-19 vaccine or a placebo.

The V gene is TRBV4-3, the J gene TRBJ1-6; D call uncertain. The CDR3 is 14 residues long. The germline V gene has CDR1 LGHNA and CDR2 YSLEER. Deletions cut 2 bases from V and 1 base from J, with 3 bases between. CDR3 protein: CASSQRSYNSPLHF. Written as DNA, the CDR3 is TGCGCCAGCAGCCAACGGTCCTATAATTCACCCCTCCACTTT.

A word on this clone: Other DNA variants within this sample encode the same CDR3. This sequence joins TRBV5-1 and TRBJ1-1; the match to TRBD1 covers 7 bases. V dropped 5 bases and J dropped 1; count of bases not matched to a gene: 14. Germline V gives CDR1 SGHRS, CDR2 YFSETQ. This CDR3 has 17 residues. The CDR3 here is CASRSLGGGGWNTEAFF. The CDR3 DNA reads as TGCGCCAGCAGATCCCTAGGGGGCGGGGGATGGAACACTGAAGCTTTCTTT.

The chain links TRBV5-1 to TRBJ1-2; D is ambiguous. The V end lost 2 bases, the J end lost 5 bases, and 19 bases lay between the germline ends. This CDR3 contains 16 residues. In germline, CDR1 is SGHRS, CDR2 YFSETQ. The CDR3 bases are TGCGCCAGCAGCTTCAATACGGGAGACCTACCTTATGGCTACACCTTC. Translated: CASSFNTGDLPYGYTF.

The J gene is TRBJ1-6, the V gene TRBV4-3, with D unclear. The CDR3 is 19 amino acids. Germline V gene sequence: CDR1 LGHNA, CDR2 YSLEER. V was trimmed by 0 bases and J by 0 bases, leaving 15 bases between them. DNA of the CDR3: TGCGCCAGCAGCCAAGATAGAATTCGAACAGCCTCCTATAATTCACCCCTCCACTTT. Residues: CASSQDRIRTASYNSPLHF.

The chain uses TRBV30 and TRBJ1-1; a possible D gene is TRBD1 (5 bases). CDR1 and CDR2 from the germline V gene are GTSNPN and SVGIG (reference sequence). Trimming removed 2 bases at V and 8 bases at J, with 9 bases between. This CDR3 region has 11 residues. CDR3 region: CAWSPTGEAFF. The DNA of the CDR3 is TGTGCCTGGAGTCCTACAGGAGAAGCTTTCTTT.